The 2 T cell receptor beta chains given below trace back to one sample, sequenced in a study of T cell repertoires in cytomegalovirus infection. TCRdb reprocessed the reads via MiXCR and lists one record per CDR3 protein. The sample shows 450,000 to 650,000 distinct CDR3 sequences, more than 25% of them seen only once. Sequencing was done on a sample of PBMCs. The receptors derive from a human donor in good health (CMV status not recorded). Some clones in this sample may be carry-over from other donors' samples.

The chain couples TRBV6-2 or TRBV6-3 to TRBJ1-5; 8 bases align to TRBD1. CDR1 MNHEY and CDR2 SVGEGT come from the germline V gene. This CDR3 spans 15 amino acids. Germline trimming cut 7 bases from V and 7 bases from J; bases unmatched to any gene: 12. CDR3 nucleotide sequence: TGTGCCAGCACCCACAGAGGACAGGGTGGACAGCCCCAGCATTTT. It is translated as CASTHRGQGGQPQHF.

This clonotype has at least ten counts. CDR3 in amino acids: CASSPSPWGDTQYF. DNA for the CDR3: TGTGCCAGCAGCCCCAGCCCCTGGGGAGATACGCAGTATTTT. The rearrangement joins TRBV7-2 to TRBJ2-3; D not certain. Trimming shortened V by 5 bases and J by 5 bases, and 14 bases separated the two germline ends. Germline V CDR1 and CDR2: SGHTA, FQGNSA. CDR3 length: 14 amino acids.